This TCR beta chain was sequenced during a study of T cell responses to AZD1222 COVID-19 vaccine. Findings and limits, study-wide: Unmutated regions of variants are reportedly targeted by nearly half of spike-specific TCRs. Following two doses of AZD1222, Spike-specific TCR breadth and depth rose.

TCRdb keeps only in-frame clones here, not all; method: immunoSEQ multiplex PCR. The data hold about 170,000 clones, with 87% observed a single time. This clone occurred once. Its antigen is unknown. CDR1 MGHRA and CDR2 YSYEKL come from the germline V gene. The CDR3 is made up of 16 amino acids. J lost 6 bases, V lost 0 bases, and 7 bases had no gene match. This TCR derives from an adult who received the AZD1222 COVID-19 vaccine. V is TRBV4-1 and J is TRBJ1-4; 7 bases fit TRBD1. The specimen comprised peripheral blood, sampled 28 days after the second AZD1222 dose. In DNA form, the CDR3 reads TGCGCCAGCAGCCAAGATATCCAGGGGGGAGATGAAAAACTGTTTTTT. Encoded protein: CASSQDIQGGDEKLFF.